This T cell receptor (beta chain) was identified during a study of monozygotic twins with inflammatory bowel disease. Study-level points and caveats: The authors found no support for a single strong IBD-associated signal or clonotype.

Comments on this clonotype: As yet, its antigen is unknown.

This CDR3 is built from 15 residues. Germline loops: CDR1 SGHRS, CDR2 YFSETQ. TCRdb reprocessed the 5' RACE reads and reports one entry per CDR3 protein, with no DNA. The specimen's table records hundreds of thousands of distinct CDR3 sequences. The rearrangement uses TRBV5-1 and TRBJ2-1; checking the TCRdb D call of TRBD1 is not possible without DNA. This sequence was found in a human donor with ulcerative colitis or Crohn's disease, or a healthy co-twin of an affected twin (not recorded which). The sample comprised blood. CDR3 protein: CASSLGLPGNDEQFF.